These 21 T cell receptor beta chains originate from one sample sequenced in a study of regulatory T cells in long-lasting Graves disease. CDR3 regions were amplified by Arm-PCR using iRepertoire HTBI primers to build TCR beta libraries. TCRdb used MiXCR to reprocess the multiplex PCR reads, holding one entry per CDR3 protein. Found here are 400,000 to 500,000 distinct CDR3 sequences, approximately 15% of them singletons; the top ten hold roughly 18%. The time point is: newly diagnosed GD, antithyroid drugs for less than 3 months. Scientists built the TCR library using RNA that was extracted from PBMCs. This sample was shared with a second study, whose subject was T cells in Graves' hyperthyroidism and ophthalmopathy.

Source: peripheral blood mononuclear cells (PBMCs), taken at new diagnosis, from a patient treated with antithyroid drugs. The receptor source for this set is a woman aged 50 to 60 with Graves disease.

The chain uses TRBV24-1 and TRBJ2-2; D possibly corresponds to TRBD1 (6 bases). This CDR3 spans 16 amino acids. Germline assignment: CDR1 KGHDR and CDR2 SFDVKD. V lost 3 bases, J lost 5 bases, and 15 bases lay in between. CDR3 sequence: CATSDPGTKETGELFF. The CDR3 region has the DNA TGTGCCACCAGTGATCCCGGGACAAAGGAAACCGGGGAGCTGTTTTTT.

A few counts support this clonotype. This sequence joins TRBV27 and TRBJ2-7; maybe TRBD1 (5 bases). V was shortened by 3 bases and J by 1 base, with 7 bases between the two germline ends. Looked up from germline, CDR1 is MNHEY and CDR2 is SMNVEV (reference sequence). This CDR3 region has 13 residues. Here the CDR3 reads CASSFKGSYEQYF. The DNA for the CDR3 is TGTGCCAGCAGTTTTAAGGGGTCCTACGAGCAGTACTTC.

This clonotype came up a few times. At one end, the junction sequence differs from germline, possibly due to a read error. The chain recombines TRBV9 with TRBJ2-2; D may be TRBD2 (6 bases). The CDR3 is 15 amino acids. The germline V gene has CDR1 SGDLS and CDR2 YYNGEE. Here the CDR3 DNA reads TGTGCCAGCAGCCCGGGACCCCCGGGTGGCGGGGAGCTGGTTTTT. This gives the protein CASSPGPPGGGELVF.

The chain has TRBV29-1 and TRBJ1-2; D might be TRBD1 (5 bases). Germline V gives CDR1 SQVTM, CDR2 ANQGSEA. V lost 3 bases, J lost 5 bases, and 10 bases lay in between. CDR3 length: 12 residues. Written as DNA, the CDR3 is TGCAGCGTTGATGTGGCAGGGTATGGCTACACCTTC. Protein product: CSVDVAGYGYTF.

This clonotype showed up many times. CDR3 DNA sequence: TGTGCCAGCAGGGAGGGGACTAGCGGGAGGAATTACAATGAGCAGTTCTTC. Translated, it gives CASREGTSGRNYNEQFF. V and J are TRBV2 and TRBJ2-1; 15 positions match TRBD2. The ends lost 6 bases at V and 4 bases at J; junction bases unmatched: 7. CDR1 is SNHLY, CDR2 FYNNEI, per germline. The CDR3 extends over 17 amino acids.

This clonotype was counted many times. V is TRBV28 and J is TRBJ1-4, with TRBD1 matching 8 bases. J gave up 8 bases and V 1 base, and 9 bases lay outside the gene matches. This CDR3 has 16 residues. Germline CDR1 is MDHEN and CDR2 is SYDVKM. The CDR3, as DNA: TGTGCCAGCAGTTTATCCGGCAGGGGGCGTTTGGAAAAACTGTTTTTT. Residues: CASSLSGRGRLEKLFF.

Many counts were recorded for this clonotype. The V call is TRBV29-1, the J call TRBJ2-7; TRBD2 matches at 9 bases. CDR1 is SQVTM, CDR2 ANQGSEA, per germline. Germline trimming cut 5 bases from V and 5 bases from J; bases unmatched to any gene: 4. The CDR3 is made up of 12 amino acids. CDR3 sequence (DNA): TGCAGCGTTCCGGGACTAGCCAACGAGCAGTACTTC. Protein sequence: CSVPGLANEQYF.

This clonotype was observed many times. The chain joins TRBV7-9 to TRBJ2-7, with 9 bases matching TRBD2. Germline V CDR1 and CDR2: SEHNR, FQNEAQ (reference sequence). Trimming removed 1 base from V and 7 bases from J; junction bases left unmatched: 14. CDR3 size: 17 residues. The CDR3: CASSLVPGLAGLEEQYF. The CDR3 coding sequence is TGTGCCAGCAGCTTAGTTCCGGGACTAGCAGGCCTTGAGGAGCAGTACTTC.

This clonotype was detected many times. This sequence joins TRBV20-1 and TRBJ2-3; 9 bases map to TRBD2. The CDR3 covers 14 residues. CDR1 and CDR2 from the germline V gene are DFQATT and SNEGSKA (reference sequence). V lost 2 bases, J lost 5 bases, and 5 bases stayed unmatched. The chain's CDR3 is CSARPAGGLDTQYF. The CDR3 nucleotides are TGCAGTGCTAGACCCGCGGGAGGGCTAGATACGCAGTATTTT.

This clonotype was recorded at least ten times. The chain combines TRBV7-2 with TRBJ2-5, with no clear D. Germline V gives CDR1 SGHTA, CDR2 FQGNSA. The CDR3 sequence is 13 residues long. The V and J ends lost 3 bases and 0 bases respectively, with 5 bases between them. CDR3 nucleotides: TGTGCCAGCAGCTTGATGTACCAAGAGACCCAGTACTTC. Translated, it gives CASSLMYQETQYF.

A few counts support this clonotype. Compared with germline, one end of the junction differs, possibly owing to a read error. The CDR3 DNA reads TGCGCCAGCGGCTTGGCGGGACAAGGCCACGGGCAGTACTTC. As protein: CASGLAGQGHGQYF. V is TRBV5-1 and J is TRBJ2-7, with D perhaps given as TRBD1 or TRBD2 (6 bases each). Germline CDR1 SGHRS, CDR2 YFSETQ. CDR3 length equals 14 residues.

On this clonotype: This may be a read error, as it is one base from a much larger clone. CDR3 residues: CASSLARGTPNSPPHF. The CDR3 coding sequence is TGTGCCAGCAGTTTAGCGCGCGGCACTCCCAATTCACCCCCCCACTTT. The V call is TRBV12-3 or TRBV12-4, the J call TRBJ1-6; D is unresolved. The CDR3 sequence is 16 residues long.

The rearrangement uses TRBV11-2 and TRBJ2-3; possibly TRBD2 for D (6 bases). The CDR3 consists of 14 residues. Germline-derived CDR1 and CDR2 are SGHAT and FQNNGV. With 5 bases removed from V and 5 bases from J, the gap between germline ends came to 14 bases. Written as DNA, the CDR3 is TGTGCCAGCAGCCAGAGGGGAGCGGGAGATACGCAGTATTTT. Its protein is CASSQRGAGDTQYF.

This clonotype was seen at least ten times. The chain links TRBV28 to TRBJ1-5; D unclear. Trimming took off 1 base at V and 10 bases at J, with 8 bases between the two ends. The length of the CDR3 is 12 residues. Germline loops: CDR1 MDHEN, CDR2 SYDVKM. CDR3 amino acids: CASSLLVEPQHF. The CDR3 region has the DNA TGTGCCAGCAGTTTATTGGTCGAACCCCAGCATTTT.

The CDR3 DNA reads as TGCAGCGCCCTGACAGGGTACTCTGGGGCCAACGTCCTGACTTTC. Translated, it gives CSALTGYSGANVLTF. The chain couples TRBV29-1 to TRBJ2-6; 7 nucleotides align to TRBD1. V lost 7 bases to trimming and J lost 0 bases; unmatched junction nucleotides: 6. The germline gives CDR1 SQVTM, CDR2 ANQGSEA. The CDR3 consists of 15 residues.

This clonotype appeared many times. The genes are TRBV30 and TRBJ1-1; possible D gene TRBD1, 5 bases. Germline V lookup: CDR1 GTSNPN, CDR2 SVGIG (reference sequence). This CDR3 comprises 12 residues. The V end was cut by 5 bases, the J end by 11 bases, with 18 bases between. CDR3 residues: CAWLGTFTGAFF. CDR3 nucleotides: TGTGCCTGGCTCGGGACCTTTACTGGGGCTTTCTTT.

This clonotype was detected ten times or more. The chain carries TRBV12-3 or TRBV12-4 and TRBJ2-7; D remains unclear. The CDR3 is 14 amino acids. Trimming took 3 bases from V and 0 from J, leaving 9 bases between them. The CDR3 sequence: CASSLGQNSYEQYF. CDR3 DNA sequence: TGTGCCAGCAGTTTGGGCCAAAACTCCTACGAGCAGTACTTC.

This chain links TRBV20-1 with TRBJ2-7, with D uncertain. V lost 0 bases and J 7 bases, leaving 16 bases between the germline ends. CDR1 and CDR2 from the germline V gene are DFQATT and SNEGSKA (reference sequence). The CDR3 is made up of 14 amino acids. CDR3 residues: CSARDWTSSKEQYF. The CDR3 nucleotides are TGCAGTGCTAGAGATTGGACCTCCAGTAAAGAGCAGTACTTC.

This clonotype showed up just a few times. V is TRBV27 and J is TRBJ1-2; 7 nucleotides align to TRBD1. The trim removed 0 bases at V and 4 bases at J, leaving 2 bases unmatched. The CDR3 contains 14 residues. Looked up from germline, CDR1 is MNHEY and CDR2 is SMNVEV (reference sequence). As DNA, the CDR3 is TGTGCCAGCAGTTTATCGGGGGACAGCTATGGCTACACCTTC. This translates into CASSLSGDSYGYTF.

The rearrangement links TRBV19 to TRBJ2-1, with D perhaps TRBD2 (5 bases). Trimming shortened V by 7 bases and J by 2 bases, and 15 bases separated the two germline ends. This CDR3 has 15 residues. Germline assignment: CDR1 LNHDA and CDR2 SQIVND (reference sequence). The CDR3: CASMRAGRAYNEQFF. The CDR3 coding sequence is TGTGCCAGTATGCGGGCGGGCCGAGCCTACAATGAGCAGTTCTTC.

This clonotype showed up many times. The chain recombines TRBV11-2 with TRBJ1-2, with D possibly TRBD1 on 5 matching bases. The CDR3 covers 17 residues. Germline V gene sequence: CDR1 SGHAT, CDR2 FQNNGV. Trimming shortened V by 1 base and J by 7 bases, and 22 bases separated the two germline ends. CDR3 residues: CASSLGLVYGREAGYTF. CDR3 DNA: TGTGCCAGCAGCTTAGGATTAGTGTACGGCAGGGAAGCTGGCTACACCTTC.